The 13 T cell receptor beta chains presented below share a single source sample, sequenced in a study of patients and donors after allogeneic stem cell transplantation. A single record per CDR3 protein comes from TCRdb applying MiXCR to the RT-PCR reads. Of tens of thousands of distinct CDR3 sequences in the sample, 4.5% to 5% were seen once. What was sequenced was blood, either unsorted or a sorted T cell fraction (not recorded which). These receptors all stem from a human donor who was either an allogeneic HSCT recipient or a stem cell or donor lymphocyte infusion donor (not recorded which). It is not recorded whose cells these are; they may come from a transplant donor.

In this sample, this clonotype turned up many times. The chain combines TRBV6-4 with TRBJ1-2; D gene unclear. Per germline, CDR1 MRHNA and CDR2 SNTAGT. The germline V and J ends were trimmed by 4 bases and 7 bases, with 13 bases remaining between them. The CDR3 is 13 residues long. The DNA of the CDR3 is TGTGCCAGCAGTGTGTTAGCTGACTCTGGCTACACCTTC. Translation gives CASSVLADSGYTF.

This clonotype was seen at least ten times. V gene TRBV6-1 combines with J gene TRBJ1-5; TRBD1 is a possible D gene (5 bases). Between the trimmed V and J ends, which lost 7 bases and 3 bases, there was a span of 10 bases. Per germline, CDR1 MNHNS and CDR2 SASEGT. The CDR3 is made up of 13 amino acids. The CDR3 DNA reads TGTGCCAGCACCGAGGGGATCAATCAGCCCCAGCATTTT. Its translation: CASTEGINQPQHF.

In this sample, this clonotype turned up many times. V gene TRBV2 combines with J gene TRBJ2-3; 9 bases line up with TRBD2. The trim removed 4 bases at V and 2 bases at J, leaving 7 bases unmatched. This CDR3 comprises 16 residues. Germline lookup yields CDR1 SNHLY and CDR2 FYNNEI. In nucleotides, the CDR3 is TGTGCCAGCAGTGGGGCAGCGGGGGGCCCCACAGATACGCAGTATTTT. Translation: CASSGAAGGPTDTQYF.

This clonotype was counted at least ten times. V is TRBV15 and J is TRBJ2-1; 10 nucleotides line up with TRBD2. Unmatched junction bases numbered 5, after V lost 0 bases and J lost 9 bases. Looked up from germline, CDR1 is LNHNV and CDR2 is YYDKDF (reference sequence). The CDR3 totals 15 residues. The CDR3 is CATSRELAGVGEQFF. The CDR3 DNA is TGTGCCACCAGCAGAGAGCTAGCGGGAGTCGGTGAGCAGTTCTTC.

Many counts were recorded for this clonotype. The genes are TRBV20-1 and TRBJ2-1; TRBD2 matches at 8 bases. Looked up from germline, CDR1 is DFQATT and CDR2 is SNEGSKA (reference sequence). Unmatched junction bases numbered 13, after V lost 0 bases and J lost 6 bases. The CDR3 loop spans 17 amino acids. The CDR3 sequence is CSARDLSSGSIRNEQFF. CDR3 coding DNA: TGCAGTGCTAGAGACCTCTCCAGCGGGAGCATCCGCAATGAGCAGTTCTTC.

The table lists this clonotype with a few counts. The chain couples TRBV21-1 to TRBJ1-2; the DNA was not compared with TRBD1, the D call given in the table. TRBV21-1 is a documented pseudogene. This CDR3 is built from 19 residues. The CDR3 DNA reads as TGTGCCAGCAGCAAAGGTCCAACGCCCCACAGGGACAGGGGGGGTGGCTACACCTTC. This encodes CASSKGPTPHRDRGGGYTF.

Ten or more counts support this clonotype. The chain has TRBV2 and TRBJ1-2; D may be TRBD1 (5 bases). This CDR3 has 13 residues. The germline CDR1 and CDR2 sequences are SNHLY and FYNNEI. V gave up 4 bases and J gave up 4 bases, with 10 bases separating them. The CDR3 bases are TGTGCCAGCAGTGGTGGGACTTCCTATGGCTACACCTTC. Amino acids: CASSGGTSYGYTF. The variable domain in full, completed from reference TRBV2 and TRBJ1-2, reads EPEVTQTPSHQVTQMGQEVILRCVPISNHLYFYWYRQILGQKVEFLVSFYNNEISEKSEIFDDQFSVERPDGSNFTLKIRSTKLEDSAMYFCASSGGTSYGYTFGSGTRLTVV.

The genes are TRBV19 and TRBJ1-1, with no clear D. CDR1 is LNHDA, CDR2 SQIVND, per germline (reference sequence). V was trimmed by 7 bases and J by 1 base, leaving 13 bases between them. This CDR3 contains 14 residues. In nucleotides, the CDR3 is TGTGCCAGTATGAATGTGGCCGGGAACACTGAAGCTTTCTTT. Encoded protein: CASMNVAGNTEAFF.

This clonotype has a count of ten or more. The J gene is TRBJ1-4, the V gene TRBV5-1; weak D call: TRBD1 (5 bases). The germline V and J ends were trimmed by 4 bases and 1 base, with 8 bases remaining between them. The CDR3 sequence is 14 residues long. Germline CDR1 and CDR2: SGHRS and YFSETQ. The CDR3 region has the DNA TGCGCCAGCAGCCTGGGGGTAACTAATGAAAAACTGTTTTTT. This encodes CASSLGVTNEKLFF.

This clonotype was picked up many times. This chain connects TRBV5-1 to TRBJ1-5, with TRBD1 matching 10 bases. Per germline, CDR1 SGHRS and CDR2 YFSETQ. The V gene end was trimmed by 4 bases and the J gene end by 5 bases; junction bases not matched to a gene: 6. CDR3 size: 15 residues. The CDR3 coding sequence is TGCGCCAGCAGCACCGGGACAGGGGCCGATCAGCCCCAGCATTTT. Translating it yields CASSTGTGADQPQHF.

This clonotype occurred many times. The J gene is TRBJ2-5, the V gene TRBV5-6, with 7 nucleotides matching TRBD1. V was clipped by 4 bases and J by 1 base; unmatched bases: 4. The CDR3 runs to 14 residues. Germline CDR1 SGHDT, CDR2 YYEEEE. CDR3 loop: CASSRQGSQETQYF. For the CDR3, the DNA is TGTGCCAGCAGCCGACAGGGCTCCCAAGAGACCCAGTACTTC.

This clonotype was counted at least ten times. The chain joins TRBV5-1 to TRBJ2-5; no reliable D call. The germline V gene encodes CDR1 SGHRS and CDR2 YFSETQ. V lost 7 bases and J 1 base, leaving 17 bases between the germline ends. CDR3 size: 15 residues. CDR3 residues: CASRPTAAPQETQYF. The CDR3 DNA reads TGCGCCAGCCGACCTACGGCGGCTCCCCAAGAGACCCAGTACTTC.

In its sample, this clonotype was seen many times. V usage is TRBV7-3 and J usage is TRBJ2-2, with D uncertain. This CDR3 contains 13 residues. Per the germline V gene, CDR1 is SGHTA and CDR2 is FQGTGA. The germline V and J ends were trimmed by 5 bases and 5 bases, with 9 bases remaining between them. The CDR3 here is CASSPQGTGELFF. The CDR3 DNA sequence: TGTGCCAGCAGCCCTCAAGGGACCGGGGAGCTGTTTTTT.